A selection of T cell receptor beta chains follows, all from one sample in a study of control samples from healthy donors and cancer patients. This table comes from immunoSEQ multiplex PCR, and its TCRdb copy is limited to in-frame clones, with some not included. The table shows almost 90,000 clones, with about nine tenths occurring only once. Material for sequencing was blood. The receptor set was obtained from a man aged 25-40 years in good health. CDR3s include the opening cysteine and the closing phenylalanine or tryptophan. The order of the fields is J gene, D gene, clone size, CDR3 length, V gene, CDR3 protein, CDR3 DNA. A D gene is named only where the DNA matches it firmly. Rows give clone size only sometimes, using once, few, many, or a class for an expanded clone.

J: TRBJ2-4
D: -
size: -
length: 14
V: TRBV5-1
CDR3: CASSGDSGSNIQYF
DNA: TGCGCCAGCAGCGGAGACTCAGGGTCGAACATTCAGTACTTC

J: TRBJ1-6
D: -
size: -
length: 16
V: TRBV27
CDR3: CASSPKGGWGNSPLHF
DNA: TGTGCCAGCAGTCCCAAGGGGGGGTGGGGTAATTCACCCCTCCACTTT

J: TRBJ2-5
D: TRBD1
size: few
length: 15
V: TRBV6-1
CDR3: CASSEDRGHQETQYF
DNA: TGTGCCAGCAGTGAAGACAGGGGACACCAAGAGACCCAGTACTTC

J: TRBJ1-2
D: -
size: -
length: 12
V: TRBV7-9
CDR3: CASSLTSTGYTF
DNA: TGTGCCAGCAGCCTCACTTCTACGGGGTACACCTTC

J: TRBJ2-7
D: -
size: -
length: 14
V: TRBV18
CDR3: CASSPTGAPYEQYF
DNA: TGTGCCAGCAGCCCCACCGGGGCCCCCTACGAGCAGTACTTC

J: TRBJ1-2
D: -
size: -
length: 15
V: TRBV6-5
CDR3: CASSSDSSFSYGYTF
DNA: TGTGCCAGCAGCTCCGATTCGAGCTTCTCCTATGGCTACACCTTC

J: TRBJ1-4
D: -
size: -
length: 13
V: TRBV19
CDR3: CASTGQINEKLFF
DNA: TGTGCCAGTACCGGACAGATTAATGAAAAACTGTTTTTT

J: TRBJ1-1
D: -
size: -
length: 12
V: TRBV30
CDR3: CAWDGPLTEAFF
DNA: TGTGCCTGGGACGGGCCGCTCACTGAAGCTTTCTTT

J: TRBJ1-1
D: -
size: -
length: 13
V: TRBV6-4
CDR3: CASSLEVGAEAFF
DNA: TGTGCCAGCAGTCTGGAAGTAGGCGCTGAAGCTTTCTTT

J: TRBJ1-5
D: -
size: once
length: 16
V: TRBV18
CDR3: CASSPPNREDGQPQHF
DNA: TGTGCCAGCTCACCACCCAACAGGGAGGACGGGCAGCCCCAGCATTTT

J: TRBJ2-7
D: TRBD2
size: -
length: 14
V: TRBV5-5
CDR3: CASSDGEGGYEQYF
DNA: TGTGCCAGCAGCGATGGGGAGGGAGGCTACGAGCAGTACTTC

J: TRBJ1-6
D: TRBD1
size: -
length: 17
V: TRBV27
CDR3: CASSRTQDRGYSSPLHF
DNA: TGTGCCAGCAGTCGGACTCAGGACAGGGGGTATTCTTCACCCCTCCACTTT

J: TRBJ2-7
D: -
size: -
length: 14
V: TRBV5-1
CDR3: CASSPRGASYEQYF
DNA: TGCGCCAGCAGCCCGAGGGGGGCCTCCTACGAGCAGTACTTC

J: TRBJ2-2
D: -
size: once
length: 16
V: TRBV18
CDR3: CASSPRGVPNTGELFF
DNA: TGTGCCAGCTCACCTCGCGGGGTTCCAAACACCGGGGAGCTGTTTTTT

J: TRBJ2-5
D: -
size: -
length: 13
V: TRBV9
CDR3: CASSPRVGETQYF
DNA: TGTGCCAGCAGCCCCAGGGTGGGGGAGACCCAGTACTTC

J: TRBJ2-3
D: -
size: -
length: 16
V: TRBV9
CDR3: CASSVEGGLPTDTQYF
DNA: TGTGCCAGCAGCGTAGAGGGGGGGCTCCCCACAGATACGCAGTATTTT

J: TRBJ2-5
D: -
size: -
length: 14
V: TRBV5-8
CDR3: CASSLAGWQETQYF
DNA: TGTGCCAGCAGCTTGGCCGGGTGGCAAGAGACCCAGTACTTC

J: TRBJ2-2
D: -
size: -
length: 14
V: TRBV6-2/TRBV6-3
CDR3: CASSYSSGQRELFF
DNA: TGTGCCAGCAGTTACTCTAGCGGACAACGGGAGCTGTTTTTT